This T cell receptor (beta chain) was sequenced in a study of blood T cell repertoires in COVID-19. In regard to this clone: This CDR3 is also generated by other DNA sequences in the sample.

Germline V gene data show CDR1 as LNHDA and CDR2 as SQIVND (reference sequence). This CDR3 contains 17 residues. Clones were sequenced by immunoSEQ multiplex PCR, and TCRdb holds only the in-frame ones, with some missing. Seen here are 70,000 to 80,000 clones, roughly 84% observed once, and the top ten hold less than 45%. The clonotype was recovered from a man of 80 years or more with acute or convalescent COVID-19. The chain joins TRBV19 to TRBJ1-1; perhaps TRBD1 as D (5 bases). Sequencing was performed on peripheral blood. CDR3 bases: TGTCCCCGTAGTAACCCGGGGGGGGGACTCGGGAACACTGAAGCTTTCTTT. Amino acid sequence: CPRSNPGGGLGNTEAFF.